This TCR beta chain was identified in a study of cytomegalovirus exposure and HLA in healthy donors. Study-wide results and caveats: Sequencing artifact likely explains a cluster of highly shared sequence variants. A later analysis linked 15,000 to 20,000 TCR beta sequences to HLA alleles at 0.05 false discovery rate.

To note about this clone: The antigen remains undetermined.

Germline CDR1 and CDR2: SGHVS and FNYEAQ. With V trimmed by 5 bases and J by 7 bases, 6 bases remained unmatched. The CDR3 has 14 residues. 60 Vbeta and 13 Jbeta primers were used in PCR. The repertoire was sequenced with immunoSEQ multiplex PCR; TCRdb's copy has only in-frame clones and lacks some. Of fewer than 200,000 clones listed, about 80% were seen once; the top ten hold about 9.9%. Source material: PBMCs. This chain connects TRBV7-6 to TRBJ2-4; 9 bases line up with TRBD1. This receptor was identified in a young man in good health and CMV-seropositive. This CDR3 is CASSSGTGTNIQYF. The CDR3 DNA reads as TGTGCCAGCAGCAGCGGGACAGGGACGAACATTCAGTACTTC.